A single sample is the source of the 17 T cell receptor beta chains below, sequenced in a study of T cells in localized non-small cell lung cancer. Clones were sequenced by immunoSEQ multiplex PCR, and TCRdb holds only the in-frame ones, with some missing. This sample yields around 29,000 clones, of which around 91% are seen a single time; 1.1% belongs to the top ten. This specimen consisted of peripheral blood, obtained before any cancer treatment. These receptors all stem from a woman aged 40-69 years with stage I lung adenocarcinoma.

This chain connects TRBV19 to TRBJ1-4; TRBD1 matches at 7 bases. The CDR3 extends over 15 amino acids. Germline V gives CDR1 LNHDA, CDR2 SQIVND (reference sequence). The junction had 11 bases not matched to a gene; V was cut back by 5 bases and J by 8 bases. The DNA for the CDR3 is TGTGCCAGTAGTCCAGGGGGACCTCGAGGGGAAAAACTGTTTTTT. Protein sequence: CASSPGGPRGEKLFF.

The rearrangement uses TRBV6-1 and TRBJ1-5, with TRBD1 matching 7 bases. With V trimmed by 4 bases and J by 3 bases, 3 bases remained unmatched. In germline, CDR1 is MNHNS, CDR2 SASEGT. This CDR3 has 14 residues. CDR3 in DNA: TGTGCCAGCAGTGCAACAGGGGACAATCAGCCCCAGCATTTT. Protein sequence: CASSATGDNQPQHF.

The V and J genes are TRBV5-1 and TRBJ2-2, with 14 bases matching TRBD2. J gave up 5 bases and V 0 bases, and 9 bases lay outside the gene matches. Germline V lookup: CDR1 SGHRS, CDR2 YFSETQ. The CDR3 extends over 19 amino acids. In DNA form, the CDR3 reads TGCGCCAGCAGCTTGGCCGGGACTAGCGGGAGAGGTGGGACCGGGGAGCTGTTTTTT. Protein: CASSLAGTSGRGGTGELFF.

The chain combines TRBV2 with TRBJ2-2; 9 bases line up with TRBD1. The V segment lost 3 bases and the J segment 5 bases; nucleotides outside the gene matches: 4. The CDR3 covers 15 residues. Germline values: CDR1 SNHLY, CDR2 FYNNEI. The CDR3 spells CASSDTGGTTGELFF. The CDR3 DNA reads TGTGCCAGCAGTGATACAGGGGGCACAACCGGGGAGCTGTTTTTT.

This clone was recorded only once. The chain combines TRBV19 with TRBJ1-6; D perhaps matches TRBD1 (6 bases). The CDR3 runs to 16 residues. V gave up 7 bases and J gave up 6 bases, with 19 bases separating them. Germline CDR1 is LNHDA and CDR2 is SQIVND (reference sequence). Here the CDR3 reads CASTARPGQTNSPLHF. CDR3 sequence (DNA): TGTGCCAGTACCGCCCGGCCCGGACAGACTAATTCACCCCTCCACTTT.

CDR3 sequence (DNA): TGCGCCAGCAGCTTGGCCGGGCTCCAAGAGACCCAGTACTTC. Residues: CASSLAGLQETQYF. The chain combines TRBV5-1 with TRBJ2-5, with unresolved D. The CDR3 is 14 amino acids. Germline V lookup: CDR1 SGHRS, CDR2 YFSETQ. The V gene lost 0 bases and the J gene lost 1 base, with 7 bases spanning the gap.

The chain joins TRBV30 to TRBJ2-7; no reliable D call. The CDR3 has 14 amino acids. Germline V lookup: CDR1 GTSNPN, CDR2 SVGIG (reference sequence). Deletions cut 3 bases from V and 1 base from J, with 13 bases between. The CDR3 DNA follows: TGTGCCTGGAGAAGTCTCCGAAGTTCCTACGAGCAGTACTTC. Translated: CAWRSLRSSYEQYF. The variable domain in full, completed from reference TRBV30 and TRBJ2-7, reads SQTIHQWPATLVQPVGSPLSLECTVEGTSNPNLYWYRQAAGRGLQLLFYSVGIGQISSEVPQNLSASRPQDRQFILSSKKLLLSDSGFYLCAWRSLRSSYEQYFGPGTRLTVT.

The chain recombines TRBV10-3 with TRBJ2-1, with 12 bases that match TRBD2. The CDR3 covers 17 residues. Germline values: CDR1 ENHRY, CDR2 SYGVKD. Losses at the gene ends were 0 bases for V and 7 bases for J; bases not matched to a gene: 7. The CDR3 region has the DNA TGTGCCATCAGTGAGTCGGCCCCGACTAGCGGGAGAAATGAGCAGTTCTTC. This sequence encodes CAISESAPTSGRNEQFF.

The chain joins TRBV4-3 to TRBJ1-4; 8 bases fit TRBD1. V lost 0 bases, J lost 6 bases, and 6 bases stayed unmatched. The CDR3 sequence is 16 residues long. CDR1 LGHNA and CDR2 YSLEER come from the germline V gene. Here the CDR3 reads CASSQDLAGGDEKLFF. Here the CDR3 DNA reads TGCGCCAGCAGCCAAGATCTGGCAGGGGGCGATGAAAAACTGTTTTTT.

This chain joins TRBV6-5 and TRBJ1-1; D not resolved. Germline values: CDR1 MNHEY, CDR2 SVGAGI. CDR3 length: 13 amino acids. Trimming removed 0 bases at V and 1 base at J, with 3 bases between. CDR3 sequence (DNA): TGTGCCAGCAGTTACTCGCGGAACACTGAAGCTTTCTTT. Encoded protein: CASSYSRNTEAFF.

The chain uses TRBV6-5 and TRBJ1-5, with D maybe TRBD1 (5 bases). The CDR3 sequence is 15 residues long. Looked up from germline, CDR1 is MNHEY and CDR2 is SVGAGI. The ends were cut back, 6 bases at V and 9 bases at J, with 21 bases in the middle. The CDR3 region is CASRAGLREGLPQHF. The CDR3 nucleotides are TGTGCCAGCAGGGCGGGACTGAGGGAGGGTCTGCCCCAGCATTTT.

This chain joins TRBV2 and TRBJ2-2; D possibly corresponds to TRBD1 (6 bases). Per the germline V gene, CDR1 is SNHLY and CDR2 is FYNNEI. The germline V and J ends were trimmed by 6 bases and 2 bases, with 13 bases remaining between them. This CDR3 region has 15 residues. In DNA form, the CDR3 reads TGTGCCAGCAGGGTAGAACAGGGTAACACCGGGGAGCTGTTTTTT. Translation gives CASRVEQGNTGELFF.

This chain links TRBV18 with TRBJ1-1; unclear D gene. The CDR3 length is 13 residues. Germline V CDR1 and CDR2: KGHSH, LQKENI. V dropped 3 bases and J dropped 7 bases, with 12 bases sitting between them. The CDR3 loop is CASSPGGNREAFF. Written as DNA, the CDR3 is TGTGCCAGCTCACCTGGAGGGAATCGTGAAGCTTTCTTT.

The J gene is TRBJ1-1, the V gene TRBV7-2; a weak D match, TRBD1 (5 bases). The V gene's germline CDR1 is SGHTA and CDR2 FQGNSA. Deletions cut 2 bases from V and 4 bases from J, with 11 bases between. The CDR3 sequence is 14 residues long. The CDR3 spells CASSLWGLATEAFF. DNA of the CDR3: TGTGCCAGCAGCTTATGGGGGTTAGCCACTGAAGCTTTCTTT.

The CDR3 protein is CASSPAGTSGRRGTQYF. CDR3 sequence (DNA): TGTGCCAGCAGCCCTGCTGGGACTAGCGGGAGGCGGGGGACCCAGTACTTC. The chain couples TRBV7-2 to TRBJ2-5, with 15 bases identical to TRBD2. Unmatched junction bases numbered 11, after V lost 5 bases and J lost 7 bases. Germline lookup yields CDR1 SGHTA and CDR2 FQGNSA. The CDR3 is 17 amino acids.

The chain recombines TRBV5-1 with TRBJ1-5; 8 bases are a match to TRBD1. V lost 0 bases to trimming and J lost 6 bases; unmatched junction nucleotides: 2. The germline gives CDR1 SGHRS, CDR2 YFSETQ. The CDR3 contains 14 residues. In DNA form, the CDR3 reads TGCGCCAGCAGCTTGGGACAGGGGACTCAGCCCCAGCATTTT. It encodes CASSLGQGTQPQHF. The variable domain in full, completed from reference TRBV5-1 and TRBJ1-5, reads KAGVTQTPRYLIKTRGQQVTLSCSPISGHRSVSWYQQTPGQGLQFLFEYFSETQRNKGNFPGRFSGRQFSNSRSEMNVSTLELGDSALYLCASSLGQGTQPQHFGDGTRLSIL.

The chain links TRBV19 to TRBJ2-3; D not certain. This CDR3 spans 14 amino acids. V lost 3 bases to trimming and J lost 0 bases, with 7 bases between them. Germline CDR1 reads LNHDA; CDR2 reads SQIVND (reference sequence). In DNA form, the CDR3 reads TGTGCCAGTAGTATTCAGGCCAGCACAGATACGCAGTATTTT. This encodes CASSIQASTDTQYF.